These T cell receptor beta chains were read from a single sample in a study of T cell responses to AZD1222 COVID-19 vaccine. Sequencing was performed with immunoSEQ multiplex PCR; in TCRdb, only in-frame clones are kept and a portion is missing. Of 40,000 to 55,000 clones listed, around 90% are singletons. Sequences were derived from peripheral blood, sampled 28 days after the second AZD1222 dose. Receptors originate from an adult who received the AZD1222 COVID-19 vaccine. Each CDR3 is given with its conserved first and last residue. D genes are given only for firm matches. Rows may omit the clone size; those that give it use once, few, many or a size class.

abundance	v_gene	j_gene	d_gene	CDR3aa	CDR3nt
few	TRBV11-1	TRBJ1-2	TRBD1	CASSFSGTGVGYTF	TGTGCCAGCAGCTTTTCCGGGACAGGGGTAGGCTACACCTTC
NA	TRBV6-5	TRBJ2-7	TRBD1	CASILGQGIDEQYF	TGTGCCAGCATCCTCGGACAGGGGATAGACGAGCAGTACTTC
NA	TRBV3-1/TRBV3-2	TRBJ2-7	TRBD2	CASSRSGSPYEQYF	TGTGCCAGCAGCCGTAGCGGGAGCCCCTACGAGCAGTACTTC
NA	TRBV5-6	TRBJ1-3	NA	CASSLGGVSSGNTIYF	TGTGCCAGCAGCTTAGGCGGGGTTTCATCTGGAAACACCATATATTTT
NA	TRBV7-6	TRBJ2-1	NA	CASSPGTRSSYNEQFF	TGTGCCAGCAGCCCTGGGACTCGGAGCTCCTACAATGAGCAGTTCTTC
NA	TRBV11-3	TRBJ2-1	NA	CASSLYTASYNEQFF	TGTGCCAGCAGCTTATATACAGCCTCCTACAATGAGCAGTTCTTC
once	TRBV7-8	TRBJ2-1	TRBD2	CASSLLSGGPSYNEQFF	TGTGCCAGCAGCTTACTTTCGGGAGGGCCCTCCTACAATGAGCAGTTCTTC
NA	TRBV4-1	TRBJ2-1	NA	CASSHPRDEQFF	TGCGCCAGCAGCCATCCGAGGGATGAGCAGTTCTTC
NA	TRBV3-1/TRBV3-2	TRBJ2-5	NA	CASSGWKWETQYF	TGTGCCAGCAGCGGATGGAAATGGGAGACCCAGTACTTC
NA	TRBV5-1	TRBJ2-7	NA	CASSLKALDYEQYF	TGCGCCAGCAGCTTAAAGGCGTTAGACTACGAGCAGTACTTC
few	TRBV6-5	TRBJ1-2	TRBD1	CASNRDRGNYGYTF	TGTGCCAGCAATCGGGACAGGGGCAACTATGGCTACACCTTC
NA	TRBV18	TRBJ2-7	NA	CASSTTSEQYF	TGTGCCAGCTCAACCACGAGCGAGCAGTACTTC
NA	TRBV5-4	TRBJ2-7	NA	CASSSQGGPYEQYF	TGTGCCAGCAGCTCCCAGGGTGGCCCCTACGAGCAGTACTTC
NA	TRBV9	TRBJ2-2	TRBD2	CASTRLAGVNTGELFF	TGTGCCAGCACCCGACTAGCGGGGGTGAACACCGGGGAGCTGTTTTTT
NA	TRBV4-1	TRBJ1-1	NA	CASSQPELHKGRPNTEAFF	TGCGCCAGCAGCCAGCCCGAACTCCATAAGGGACGGCCGAACACTGAAGCTTTCTTT
NA	TRBV2	TRBJ2-7	NA	CASRGQSYEQYF	TGTGCCAGCAGGGGACAATCCTACGAGCAGTACTTC
NA	TRBV27	TRBJ2-1	TRBD2	CASPGGSSYNEQFF	TGTGCCAGCCCGGGAGGGAGCTCCTACAATGAGCAGTTCTTC
NA	TRBV7-8	TRBJ1-5	TRBD1	CASSLARTGNQPQHF	TGTGCCAGCAGCTTAGCACGGACAGGGAATCAGCCCCAGCATTTT
NA	TRBV4-1	TRBJ1-1	NA	CASSQRGYRLGTEAFF	TGCGCCAGCAGCCAACGAGGATACCGTTTGGGCACTGAAGCTTTCTTT
NA	TRBV5-1	TRBJ1-1	NA	CASSYGQLNTEAFF	TGCGCCAGCAGCTATGGACAGCTGAACACTGAAGCTTTCTTT
NA	TRBV19	TRBJ2-3	TRBD2	CASSIGISGRTDTQYF	TGTGCCAGTAGTATAGGTATTAGCGGGAGAACAGATACGCAGTATTTT
NA	TRBV5-6	TRBJ2-7	TRBD1	CASSDRVAYEQYF	TGTGCCAGTTCCGACAGGGTCGCCTACGAGCAGTACTTC
NA	TRBV5-1	TRBJ1-2	TRBD1	CASSFSGQGAYEESGYTF	TGCGCCAGCAGCTTCAGTGGGCAGGGGGCATACGAAGAGAGTGGCTACACCTTC